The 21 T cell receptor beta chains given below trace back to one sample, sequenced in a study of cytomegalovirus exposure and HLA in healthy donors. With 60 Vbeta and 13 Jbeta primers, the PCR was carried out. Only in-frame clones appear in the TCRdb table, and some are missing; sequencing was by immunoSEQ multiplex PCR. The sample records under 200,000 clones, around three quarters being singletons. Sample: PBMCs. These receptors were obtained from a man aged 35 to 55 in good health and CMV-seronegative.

The CDR3 sequence: CASSDQGIQPQHF. As DNA, the CDR3 is TGTGCCAGCAGCGATCAGGGAATTCAGCCCCAGCATTTT. V usage is TRBV7-2 and J usage is TRBJ1-5, with a possible D match to TRBD1 (5 bases). CDR3 size: 13 residues. Germline V gene data show CDR1 as SGHTA and CDR2 as FQGNSA. V gave up 5 bases and J gave up 6 bases, with 11 bases separating them.

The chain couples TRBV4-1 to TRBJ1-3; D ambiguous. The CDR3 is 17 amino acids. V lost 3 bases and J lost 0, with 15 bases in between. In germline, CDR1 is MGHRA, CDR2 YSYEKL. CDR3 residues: CASSQNPTTRSGNTIYF. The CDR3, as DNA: TGCGCCAGCAGCCAGAACCCGACAACCCGCTCTGGAAACACCATATATTTT.

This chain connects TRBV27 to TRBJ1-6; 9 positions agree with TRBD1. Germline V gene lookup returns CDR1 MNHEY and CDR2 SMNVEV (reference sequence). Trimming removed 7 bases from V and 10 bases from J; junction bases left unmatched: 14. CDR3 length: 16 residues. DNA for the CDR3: TGTGCCAGCAAAACTCGGACAGGGGTGGGAGGATCACCCCTCCACTTT. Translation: CASKTRTGVGGSPLHF.

The CDR3: CASSSYRGEQGYTF. The DNA for the CDR3 is TGCGCCAGCAGCTCATACAGGGGAGAGCAGGGCTACACCTTC. V is TRBV5-1 and J is TRBJ1-2; 7 nucleotides line up with TRBD1. Per the germline V gene, CDR1 is SGHRS and CDR2 is YFSETQ. Trimming took 3 bases from V and 8 from J; bases not matched to a gene: 10. There are 14 residues in the CDR3.

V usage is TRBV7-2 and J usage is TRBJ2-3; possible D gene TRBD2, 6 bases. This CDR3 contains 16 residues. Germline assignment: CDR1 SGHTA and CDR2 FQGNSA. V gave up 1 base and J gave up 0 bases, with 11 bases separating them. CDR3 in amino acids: CASSLGPSVSTDTQYF. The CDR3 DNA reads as TGTGCCAGCAGCTTAGGCCCTAGCGTTAGCACAGATACGCAGTATTTT.

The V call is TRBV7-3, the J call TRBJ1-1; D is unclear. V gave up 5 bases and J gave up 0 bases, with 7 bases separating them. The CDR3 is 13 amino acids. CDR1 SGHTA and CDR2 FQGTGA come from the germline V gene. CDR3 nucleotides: TGTGCCAGCAGCCCCAATGTGAACACTGAAGCTTTCTTT. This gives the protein CASSPNVNTEAFF.

CDR3 amino acids: CASSRSGTGGGTEAFF. The CDR3 bases are TGTGCCAGCAGTCGTTCCGGGACAGGGGGCGGTACTGAAGCTTTCTTT. The V call is TRBV11-3, the J call TRBJ1-1; 12 bases fit TRBD1. Germline CDR1 and CDR2: SGHNT and YENEEA. The CDR3 extends over 16 amino acids. The trim removed 6 bases at V and 5 bases at J, leaving 10 bases unmatched.

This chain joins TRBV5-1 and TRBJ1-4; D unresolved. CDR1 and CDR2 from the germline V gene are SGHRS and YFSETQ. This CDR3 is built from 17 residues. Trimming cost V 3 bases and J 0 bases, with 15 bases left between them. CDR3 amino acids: CASSSGAFFSTNEKLFF. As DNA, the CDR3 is TGCGCCAGCAGCTCGGGAGCTTTTTTCTCAACTAATGAAAAACTGTTTTTT.

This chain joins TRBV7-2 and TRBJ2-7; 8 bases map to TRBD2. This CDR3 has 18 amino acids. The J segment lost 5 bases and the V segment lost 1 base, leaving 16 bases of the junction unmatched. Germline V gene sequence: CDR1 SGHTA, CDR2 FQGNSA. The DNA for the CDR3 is TGTGCCAGCAGCTTAGTAACGGCGAGCGGGAGTGGTTTAGACGAGCAGTACTTC. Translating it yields CASSLVTASGSGLDEQYF. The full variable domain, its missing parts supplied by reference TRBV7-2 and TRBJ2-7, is GAGVSQSPSNKVTEKGKDVELRCDPISGHTALYWYRQSLGQGLEFLIYFQGNSAPDKSGLPSDRFSAERTGGSVSTLTIQRTQQEDSAVYLCASSLVTASGSGLDEQYFGPGTRLTVT.

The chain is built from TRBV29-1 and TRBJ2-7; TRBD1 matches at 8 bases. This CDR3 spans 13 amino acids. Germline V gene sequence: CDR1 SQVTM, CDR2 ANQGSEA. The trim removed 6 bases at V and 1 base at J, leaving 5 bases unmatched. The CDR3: CSVTGVRSYEQYF. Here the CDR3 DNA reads TGCAGCGTGACAGGGGTACGGTCCTACGAGCAGTACTTC.

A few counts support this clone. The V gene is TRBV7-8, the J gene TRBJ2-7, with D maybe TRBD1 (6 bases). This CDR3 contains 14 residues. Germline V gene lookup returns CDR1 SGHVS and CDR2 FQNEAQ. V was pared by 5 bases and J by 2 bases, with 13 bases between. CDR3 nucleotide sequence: TGTGCCAGCAGCACAAGGACAGAGACCTACGAGCAGTACTTC. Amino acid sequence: CASSTRTETYEQYF.

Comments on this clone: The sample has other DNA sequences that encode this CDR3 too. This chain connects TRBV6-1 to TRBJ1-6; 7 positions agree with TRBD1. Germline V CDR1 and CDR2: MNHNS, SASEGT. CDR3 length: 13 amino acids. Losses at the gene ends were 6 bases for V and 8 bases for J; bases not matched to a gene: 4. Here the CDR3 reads CASRLDRDSPLHF. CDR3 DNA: TGTGCCAGCAGGTTAGACAGGGATTCACCCCTCCACTTT.

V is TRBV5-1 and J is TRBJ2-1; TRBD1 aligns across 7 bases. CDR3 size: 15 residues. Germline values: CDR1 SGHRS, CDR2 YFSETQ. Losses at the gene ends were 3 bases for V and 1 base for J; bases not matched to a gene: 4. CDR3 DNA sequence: TGCGCCAGCAGCTACCAGGGGGATTCCTACAATGAGCAGTTCTTC. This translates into CASSYQGDSYNEQFF.

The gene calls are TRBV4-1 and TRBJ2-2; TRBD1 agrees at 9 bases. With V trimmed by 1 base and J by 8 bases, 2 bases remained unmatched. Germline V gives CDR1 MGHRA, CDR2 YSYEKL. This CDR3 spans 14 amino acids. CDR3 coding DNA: TGCGCCAGCAGCCAAGGGGACAGGGAAGGGGAGCTGTTTTTT. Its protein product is CASSQGDREGELFF.

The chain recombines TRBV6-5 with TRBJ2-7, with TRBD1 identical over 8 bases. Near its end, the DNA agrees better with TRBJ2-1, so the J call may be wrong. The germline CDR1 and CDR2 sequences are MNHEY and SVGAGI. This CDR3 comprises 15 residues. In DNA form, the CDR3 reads TGTGCCAGCAGTACCCGGGGCAGGGGGCAGGAGGAGCAGTTCTTC. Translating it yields CASSTRGRGQEEQFF.

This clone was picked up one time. CDR3 nucleotide sequence: TGTGCCAGCAGACCAGGACTAGCGAACAATGAGCAGTTCTTC. This codes for CASRPGLANNEQFF. The chain employs TRBV7-9 and TRBJ2-1; 9 nucleotides match TRBD2. The CDR3 contains 14 residues. V dropped 6 bases and J dropped 5; count of bases not matched to a gene: 5. The germline V gene encodes CDR1 SEHNR and CDR2 FQNEAQ (reference sequence).

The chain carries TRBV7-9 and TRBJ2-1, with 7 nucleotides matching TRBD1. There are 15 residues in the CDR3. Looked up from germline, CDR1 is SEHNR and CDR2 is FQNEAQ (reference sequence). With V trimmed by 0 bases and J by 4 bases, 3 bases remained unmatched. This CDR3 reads CASSLAGTEYNEQFF. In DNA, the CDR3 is TGTGCCAGCAGCTTAGCAGGGACAGAATACAATGAGCAGTTCTTC. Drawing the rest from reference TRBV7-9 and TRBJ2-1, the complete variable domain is DTGVSQNPRHKITKRGQNVTFRCDPISEHNRLYWYRQTLGQGPEFLTYFQNEAQLEKSRLLSDRFSAERPKGSFSTLEIQRTEQGDSAMYLCASSLAGTEYNEQFFGPGTRLTVL.

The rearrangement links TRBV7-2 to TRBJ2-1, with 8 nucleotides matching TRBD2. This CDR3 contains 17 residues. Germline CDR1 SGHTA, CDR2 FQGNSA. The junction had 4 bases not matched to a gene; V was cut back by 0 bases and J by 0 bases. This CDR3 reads CASSLAVAGLSYNEQFF. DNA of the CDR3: TGTGCCAGCAGCTTAGCAGTAGCGGGGCTCTCCTACAATGAGCAGTTCTTC.

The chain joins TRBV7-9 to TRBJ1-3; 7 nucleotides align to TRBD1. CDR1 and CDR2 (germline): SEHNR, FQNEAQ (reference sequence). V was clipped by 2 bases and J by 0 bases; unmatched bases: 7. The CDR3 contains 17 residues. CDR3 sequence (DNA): TGTGCCAGCAGCTTACCAGGAAGGGGGCTCTCTGGAAACACCATATATTTT. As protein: CASSLPGRGLSGNTIYF.

In nucleotides, the CDR3 is TGTGCCTGGAGTTCCTTTGTTGGAGACATGGGGCATGAGCAGTTCTTC. Encoded protein: CAWSSFVGDMGHEQFF. The chain employs TRBV30 and TRBJ2-1, with D maybe TRBD1 (5 bases). Germline CDR1 GTSNPN, CDR2 SVGIG (reference sequence). This CDR3 is built from 16 residues. The V end was cut by 2 bases, the J end by 8 bases, with 22 bases between.

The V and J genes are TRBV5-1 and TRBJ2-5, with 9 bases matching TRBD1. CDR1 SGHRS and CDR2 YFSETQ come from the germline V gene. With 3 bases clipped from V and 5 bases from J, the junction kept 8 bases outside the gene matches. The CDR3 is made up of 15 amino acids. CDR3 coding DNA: TGCGCCAGCAGCTCCTCCGGGACAGGGATTGAGACCCAGTACTTC. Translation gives CASSSSGTGIETQYF. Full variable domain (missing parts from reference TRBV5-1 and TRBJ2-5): KAGVTQTPRYLIKTRGQQVTLSCSPISGHRSVSWYQQTPGQGLQFLFEYFSETQRNKGNFPGRFSGRQFSNSRSEMNVSTLELGDSALYLCASSSSGTGIETQYFGPGTRLLVL.